One sample yielded the 13 T cell receptor beta chains listed below, sequenced in a study of cytomegalovirus exposure and HLA in healthy donors. The PCR made use of 60 Vbeta and 13 Jbeta primers. Libraries were prepared by immunoSEQ multiplex PCR; TCRdb keeps only in-frame clonotypes and omits some of them. In the table there are about 120,000 clones, 79% of which are singletons. Source material: PBMCs. The origin of the receptors is a man aged 18-30 years in good health and CMV-seronegative.

The chain uses TRBV5-1 and TRBJ1-6, with D possibly being TRBD1 (6 bases). Germline values: CDR1 SGHRS, CDR2 YFSETQ. V shed 4 bases and J shed 9 bases, with 17 bases lying between them. The CDR3 has 15 residues. CDR3 region: CASSPGQTGGSPLHF. DNA for the CDR3: TGCGCCAGCAGCCCCGGACAGACGGGAGGTTCACCCCTCCACTTT.

The J gene is TRBJ2-5, the V gene TRBV9; D may be TRBD1 (5 bases). CDR1 is SGDLS, CDR2 YYNGEE, per germline. The CDR3 runs to 15 residues. V was cut by 1 base and J by 1 base, with 11 bases left in between. The DNA for the CDR3 is TGTGCCAGCAGCGTATCGTGGGGCACCCAAGAGACCCAGTACTTC. Translation: CASSVSWGTQETQYF. Supplemented by reference TRBV9 and TRBJ2-5, the full variable domain reads DSGVTQTPKHLITATGQRVTLRCSPRSGDLSVYWYQQSLDQGLQFLIQYYNGEERAKGNILERFSAQQFPDLHSELNLSSLELGDSALYFCASSVSWGTQETQYFGPGTRLLVL.

The chain recombines TRBV30 with TRBJ1-6; a weak D match, TRBD1 (5 bases). The CDR3 length is 13 residues. Germline V gene lookup returns CDR1 GTSNPN and CDR2 SVGIG (reference sequence). V was trimmed by 5 bases and J by 8 bases, leaving 13 bases between them. The CDR3 spells CAWARQNYSPLHF. The CDR3 coding sequence is TGTGCCTGGGCGAGACAGAACTATTCACCCCTCCACTTT. Full variable domain (remainder filled in from reference TRBV30 and TRBJ1-6): SQTIHQWPATLVQPVGSPLSLECTVEGTSNPNLYWYRQAAGRGLQLLFYSVGIGQISSEVPQNLSASRPQDRQFILSSKKLLLSDSGFYLCAWARQNYSPLHFGNGTRLTVT.

The V call is TRBV19, the J call TRBJ2-1, with TRBD2 matching over 7 bases. The CDR3 is 14 amino acids. V dropped 9 bases and J dropped 6; count of bases not matched to a gene: 11. Germline V gene sequence: CDR1 LNHDA, CDR2 SQIVND (reference sequence). CDR3 protein: CASRTGLMSNEQFF. In DNA form, the CDR3 reads TGTGCCAGCAGAACGGGACTAATGAGCAATGAGCAGTTCTTC.

The chain couples TRBV25-1 to TRBJ2-7; TRBD2 aligns across 11 bases. The CDR3 covers 18 residues. V lost 4 bases and J lost 0; bases outside the gene matches: 11. In germline, CDR1 is MGHDK, CDR2 SYGVNS. The chain's CDR3 is CASSVQASGRLTSYEQYF. The CDR3 DNA is TGTGCCAGCAGTGTTCAGGCTAGCGGGAGGCTCACCTCCTACGAGCAGTACTTC.

This clone was seen only a few times. The CDR3 coding sequence is TGTGCCAGCAGCGCTTCAAACAGGGGTGAGCAGTACTTC. The encoded protein is CASSASNRGEQYF. This chain joins TRBV9 and TRBJ2-7; 7 nucleotides agree with TRBD1. V gave up 3 bases and J gave up 7 bases; unmatched junction bases: 7. The CDR3 contains 13 residues. CDR1 and CDR2 from the germline V gene are SGDLS and YYNGEE.

The chain uses TRBV30 and TRBJ2-7; 11 nucleotides agree with TRBD2. V shed 0 bases, J shed 2 bases, and the junction held 0 bases outside the gene matches. There are 14 residues in the CDR3. The germline gives CDR1 GTSNPN, CDR2 SVGIG (reference sequence). The CDR3 DNA reads TGTGCCTGGAGTGTACTAGCGGGGGCCTACGAGCAGTACTTC. It translates to CAWSVLAGAYEQYF.

The genes are TRBV5-1 and TRBJ2-2; D call uncertain. Per the germline V gene, CDR1 is SGHRS and CDR2 is YFSETQ. V was shortened by 0 bases and J by 1 base, with 4 bases between the two germline ends. CDR3 length equals 14 residues. The CDR3 protein is CASSLAGNTGELFF. DNA for the CDR3: TGCGCCAGCAGCTTGGCCGGGAACACCGGGGAGCTGTTTTTT. Full variable domain (remainder filled in from reference TRBV5-1 and TRBJ2-2): KAGVTQTPRYLIKTRGQQVTLSCSPISGHRSVSWYQQTPGQGLQFLFEYFSETQRNKGNFPGRFSGRQFSNSRSEMNVSTLELGDSALYLCASSLAGNTGELFFGEGSRLTVL.

The rearrangement uses TRBV29-1 and TRBJ2-1, with 9 bases that match TRBD1. Germline lookup yields CDR1 SQVTM and CDR2 ANQGSEA. This CDR3 region has 12 residues. The CDR3 DNA sequence: TGCGGCACAGGGGGCGTGTGGAATGAGCAGTTCTTC. As protein: CGTGGVWNEQFF.

The rearrangement joins TRBV7-6 to TRBJ2-1; D is perhaps TRBD1 (5 bases). CDR1 and CDR2 (germline): SGHVS, FNYEAQ. V was shortened by 0 bases and J by 0 bases, with 21 bases between the two germline ends. This CDR3 has 20 residues. The CDR3 sequence is CASSLAGVRAPGSSYNEQFF. DNA of the CDR3: TGTGCCAGCAGCTTAGCTGGGGTCAGGGCCCCAGGAAGCTCCTACAATGAGCAGTTCTTC.

The chain links TRBV19 to TRBJ2-1; TRBD1 matches 9 bases. J lost 4 bases, V lost 9 bases, and 4 bases had no gene match. Germline loops: CDR1 LNHDA, CDR2 SQIVND (reference sequence). This CDR3 spans 13 amino acids. CDR3 nucleotide sequence: TGTGCCAGCCGGGACAGGGCTTACAATGAGCAGTTCTTC. Translated, it gives CASRDRAYNEQFF.

The V call is TRBV18, the J call TRBJ1-6; the match to TRBD1 covers 7 bases. V trimming: 6 bases; J trimming: 9 bases; junction bases outside the gene matches: 14. CDR1 and CDR2 from the germline V gene are KGHSH and LQKENI. The CDR3 is 16 residues long. In DNA, the CDR3 is TGTGCCAGCTCCCCAGTAGGGGGCCGGGCGAGTTCACCCCTCCACTTT. It translates to CASSPVGGRASSPLHF.

The CDR3 nucleotides read TGTGCCAGCAGCCTGCAGACAATCTCCTACGAGCAGTACTTC. It encodes CASSLQTISYEQYF. V and J are TRBV7-9 and TRBJ2-7; D is unclear. The V gene's germline CDR1 is SEHNR and CDR2 FQNEAQ (reference sequence). Trimming took off 5 bases at V and 0 bases at J, with 11 bases between the two ends. The CDR3 length is 14 residues.